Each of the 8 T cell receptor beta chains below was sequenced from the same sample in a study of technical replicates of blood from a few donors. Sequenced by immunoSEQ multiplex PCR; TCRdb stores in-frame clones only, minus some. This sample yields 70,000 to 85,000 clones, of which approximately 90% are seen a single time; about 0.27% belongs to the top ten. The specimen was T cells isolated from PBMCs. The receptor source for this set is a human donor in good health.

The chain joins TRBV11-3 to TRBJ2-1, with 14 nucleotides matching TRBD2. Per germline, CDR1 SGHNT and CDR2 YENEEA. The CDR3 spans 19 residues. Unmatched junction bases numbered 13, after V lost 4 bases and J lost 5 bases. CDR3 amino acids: CASSSDGTSGSSLNNEQFF. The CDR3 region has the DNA TGTGCCAGCAGCTCAGACGGGACTAGCGGGAGTTCCCTCAACAATGAGCAGTTCTTC.

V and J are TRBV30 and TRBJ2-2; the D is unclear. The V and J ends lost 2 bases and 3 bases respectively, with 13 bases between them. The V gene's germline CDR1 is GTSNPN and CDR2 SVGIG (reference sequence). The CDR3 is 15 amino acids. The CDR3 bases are TGTGCCTGGAGTATTAAGCTTAAATACACCGGGGAGCTGTTTTTT. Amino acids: CAWSIKLKYTGELFF. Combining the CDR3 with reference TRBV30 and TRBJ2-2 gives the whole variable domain SQTIHQWPATLVQPVGSPLSLECTVEGTSNPNLYWYRQAAGRGLQLLFYSVGIGQISSEVPQNLSASRPQDRQFILSSKKLLLSDSGFYLCAWSIKLKYTGELFFGEGSRLTVL.

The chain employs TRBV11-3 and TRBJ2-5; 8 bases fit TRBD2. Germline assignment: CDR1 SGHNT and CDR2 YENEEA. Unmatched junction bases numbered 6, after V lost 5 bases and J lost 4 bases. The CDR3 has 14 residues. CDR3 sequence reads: CASSPGLVPETQYF. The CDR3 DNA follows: TGTGCCAGCAGCCCGGGACTAGTGCCAGAGACCCAGTACTTC.

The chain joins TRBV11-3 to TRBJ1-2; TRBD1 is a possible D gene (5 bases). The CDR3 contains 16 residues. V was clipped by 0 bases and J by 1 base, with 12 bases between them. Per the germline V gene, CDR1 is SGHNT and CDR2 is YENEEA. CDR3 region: CASSLDGDQGNYGYTF. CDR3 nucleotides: TGTGCCAGCAGCTTAGATGGGGATCAGGGTAACTATGGCTACACCTTC.

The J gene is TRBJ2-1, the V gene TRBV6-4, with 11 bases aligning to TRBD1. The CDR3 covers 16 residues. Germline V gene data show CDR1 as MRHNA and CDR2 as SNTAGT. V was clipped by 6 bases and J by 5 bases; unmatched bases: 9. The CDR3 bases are TGTGCCAGCAGCCCTCTTGGACAGGGGGCTCACAATGAGCAGTTCTTC. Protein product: CASSPLGQGAHNEQFF.

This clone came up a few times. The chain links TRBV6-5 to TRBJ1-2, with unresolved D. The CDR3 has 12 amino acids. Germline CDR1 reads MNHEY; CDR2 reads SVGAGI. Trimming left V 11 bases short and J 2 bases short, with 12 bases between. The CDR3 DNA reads TGTGCCTCAGCGGCAGGAAACTATGGCTACACCTTC. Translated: CASAAGNYGYTF.

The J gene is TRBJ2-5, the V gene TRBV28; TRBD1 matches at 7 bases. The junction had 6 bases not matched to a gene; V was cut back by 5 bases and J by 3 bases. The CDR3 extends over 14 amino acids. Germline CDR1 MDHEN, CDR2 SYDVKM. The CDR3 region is CASSVRGQKETQYF. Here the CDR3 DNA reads TGTGCCAGCAGTGTCAGGGGACAGAAAGAGACCCAGTACTTC.

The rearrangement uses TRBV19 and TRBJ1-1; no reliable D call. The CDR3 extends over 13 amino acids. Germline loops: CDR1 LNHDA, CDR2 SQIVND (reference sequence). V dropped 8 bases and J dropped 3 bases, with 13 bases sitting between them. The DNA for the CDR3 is TGTGCCAGTTGGTTAAAAGGAGACACTGAAGCTTTCTTT. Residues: CASWLKGDTEAFF.